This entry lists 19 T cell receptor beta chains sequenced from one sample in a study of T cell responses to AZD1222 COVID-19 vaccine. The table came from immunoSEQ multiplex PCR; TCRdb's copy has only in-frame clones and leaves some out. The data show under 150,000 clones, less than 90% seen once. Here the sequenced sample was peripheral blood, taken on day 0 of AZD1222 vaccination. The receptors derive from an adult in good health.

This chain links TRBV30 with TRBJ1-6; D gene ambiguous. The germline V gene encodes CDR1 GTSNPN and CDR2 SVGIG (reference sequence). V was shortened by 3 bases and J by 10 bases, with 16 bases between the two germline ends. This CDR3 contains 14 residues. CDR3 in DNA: TGTGCCTGGAGCTCCGGCTACTCCACGTCACCCCTCCACTTT. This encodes CAWSSGYSTSPLHF.

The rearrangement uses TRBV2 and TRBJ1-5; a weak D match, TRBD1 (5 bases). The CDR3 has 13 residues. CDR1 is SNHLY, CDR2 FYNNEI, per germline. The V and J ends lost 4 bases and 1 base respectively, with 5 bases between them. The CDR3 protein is CASSGDSNQPQHF. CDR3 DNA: TGTGCCAGCAGTGGGGACAGCAATCAGCCCCAGCATTTT.

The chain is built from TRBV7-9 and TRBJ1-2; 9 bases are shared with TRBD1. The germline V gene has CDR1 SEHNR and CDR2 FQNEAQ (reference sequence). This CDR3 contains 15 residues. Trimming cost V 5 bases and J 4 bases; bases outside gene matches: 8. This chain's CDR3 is CASSRGTGTIYGYTF. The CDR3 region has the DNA TGTGCCAGCAGCCGTGGGACAGGGACAATCTATGGCTACACCTTC.

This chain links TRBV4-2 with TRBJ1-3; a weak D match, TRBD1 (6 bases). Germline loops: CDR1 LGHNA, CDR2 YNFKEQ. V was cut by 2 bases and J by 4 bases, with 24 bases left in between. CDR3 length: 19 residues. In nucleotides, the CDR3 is TGTGCCAGCAGCCAAACCACCGCCGGGACACTCGGACTGGGAAACACCATATATTTT. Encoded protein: CASSQTTAGTLGLGNTIYF.

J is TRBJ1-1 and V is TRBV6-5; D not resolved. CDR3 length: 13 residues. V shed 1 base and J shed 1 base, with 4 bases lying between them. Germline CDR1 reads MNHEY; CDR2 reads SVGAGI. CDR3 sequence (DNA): TGTGCCAGCAGTTACTTGGCGAACACTGAAGCTTTCTTT. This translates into CASSYLANTEAFF.

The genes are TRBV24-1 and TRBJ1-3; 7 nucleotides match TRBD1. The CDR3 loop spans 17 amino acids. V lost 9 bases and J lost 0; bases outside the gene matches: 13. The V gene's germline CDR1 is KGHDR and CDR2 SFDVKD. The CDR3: CATRQGQALYSGNTIYF. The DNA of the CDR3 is TGTGCCACCCGACAGGGCCAAGCCTTGTACTCTGGAAACACCATATATTTT.

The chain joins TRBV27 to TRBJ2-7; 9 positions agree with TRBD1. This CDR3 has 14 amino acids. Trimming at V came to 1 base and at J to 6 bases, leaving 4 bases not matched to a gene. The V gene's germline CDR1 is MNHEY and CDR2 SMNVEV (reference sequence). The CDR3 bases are TGTGCCAGCAGTTTATGGACAGGGGACGGCGAGCAGTACTTC. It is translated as CASSLWTGDGEQYF.

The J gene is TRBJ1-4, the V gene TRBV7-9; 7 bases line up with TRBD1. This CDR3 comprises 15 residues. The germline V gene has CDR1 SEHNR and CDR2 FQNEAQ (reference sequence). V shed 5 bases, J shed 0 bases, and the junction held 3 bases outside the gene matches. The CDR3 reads CASSQQGATNEKLFF. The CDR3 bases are TGTGCCAGCAGCCAGCAGGGGGCAACTAATGAAAAACTGTTTTTT.

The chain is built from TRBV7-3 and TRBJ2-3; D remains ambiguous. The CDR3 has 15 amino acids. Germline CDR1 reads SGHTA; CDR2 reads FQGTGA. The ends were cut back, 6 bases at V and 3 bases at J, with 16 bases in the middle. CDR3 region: CASSRSSGFTDTQYF. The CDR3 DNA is TGTGCCAGCAGTCGTTCGTCAGGTTTTACAGATACGCAGTATTTT.

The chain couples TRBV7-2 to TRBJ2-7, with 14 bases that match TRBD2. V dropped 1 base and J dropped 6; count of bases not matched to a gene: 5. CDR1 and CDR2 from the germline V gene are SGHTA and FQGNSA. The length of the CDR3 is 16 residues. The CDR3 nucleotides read TGTGCCAGCAGCTTAGAGCCGGGACTAGCGGGAGTCGAGCAGTACTTC. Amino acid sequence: CASSLEPGLAGVEQYF.

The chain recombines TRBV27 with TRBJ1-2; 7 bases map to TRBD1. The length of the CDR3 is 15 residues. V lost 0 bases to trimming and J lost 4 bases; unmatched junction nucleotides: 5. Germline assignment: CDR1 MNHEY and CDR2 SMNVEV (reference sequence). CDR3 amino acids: CASSLSTGMVYGYTF. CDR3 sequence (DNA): TGTGCCAGCAGTTTATCGACAGGGATGGTCTATGGCTACACCTTC.

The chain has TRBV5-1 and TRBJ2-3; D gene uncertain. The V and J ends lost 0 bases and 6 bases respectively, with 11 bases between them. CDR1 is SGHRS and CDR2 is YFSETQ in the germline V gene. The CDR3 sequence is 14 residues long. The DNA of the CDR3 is TGCGCCAGCAGCTTGGCCGACCCACCGGATACGCAGTATTTT. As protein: CASSLADPPDTQYF.

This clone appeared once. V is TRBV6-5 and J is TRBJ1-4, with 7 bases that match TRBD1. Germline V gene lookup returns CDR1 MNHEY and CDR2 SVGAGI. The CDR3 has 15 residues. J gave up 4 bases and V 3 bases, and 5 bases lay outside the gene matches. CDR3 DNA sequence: TGTGCCAGCAGTTATCAGGCAGGGGGTAATGAAAAACTGTTTTTT. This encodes CASSYQAGGNEKLFF.

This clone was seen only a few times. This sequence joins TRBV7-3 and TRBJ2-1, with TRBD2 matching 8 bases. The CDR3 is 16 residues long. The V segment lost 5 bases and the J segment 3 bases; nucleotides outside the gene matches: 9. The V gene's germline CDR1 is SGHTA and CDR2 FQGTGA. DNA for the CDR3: TGTGCCAGCAGCCTATTGGAGACTAGCGTCTACAATGAGCAGTTCTTC. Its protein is CASSLLETSVYNEQFF.

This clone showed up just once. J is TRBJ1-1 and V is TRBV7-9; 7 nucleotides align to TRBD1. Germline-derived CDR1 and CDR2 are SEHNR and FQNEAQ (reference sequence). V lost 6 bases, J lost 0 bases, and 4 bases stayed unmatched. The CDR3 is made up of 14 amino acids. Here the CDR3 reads CASRAGTVNTEAFF. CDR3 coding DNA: TGTGCCAGCAGGGCCGGGACAGTGAACACTGAAGCTTTCTTT.

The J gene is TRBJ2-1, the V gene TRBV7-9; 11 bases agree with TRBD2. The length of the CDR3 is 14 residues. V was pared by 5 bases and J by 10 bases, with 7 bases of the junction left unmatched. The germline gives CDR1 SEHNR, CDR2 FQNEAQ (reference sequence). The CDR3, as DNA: TGTGCCAGCAGCCCGGGACTAGCGGTCTCCGAGCAGTTCTTC. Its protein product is CASSPGLAVSEQFF. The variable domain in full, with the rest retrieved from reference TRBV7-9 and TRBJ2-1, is DTGVSQNPRHKITKRGQNVTFRCDPISEHNRLYWYRQTLGQGPEFLTYFQNEAQLEKSRLLSDRFSAERPKGSFSTLEIQRTEQGDSAMYLCASSPGLAVSEQFFGPGTRLTVL.

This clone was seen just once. CDR3 sequence reads: CASSFPRAPNYGYTF. In nucleotides, the CDR3 is TGTGCCAGCAGCTTCCCCAGGGCCCCTAACTATGGCTACACCTTC. J is TRBJ1-2 and V is TRBV5-6; tentatively, D is TRBD1 (5 bases). The CDR3 contains 15 residues. V lost 2 bases and J lost 0, with 11 bases in between. The germline gives CDR1 SGHDT, CDR2 YYEEEE.

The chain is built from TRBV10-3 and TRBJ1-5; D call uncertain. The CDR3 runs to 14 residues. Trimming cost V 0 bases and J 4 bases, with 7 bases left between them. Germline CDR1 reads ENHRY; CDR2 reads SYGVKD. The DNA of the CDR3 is TGTGCCATCAGTGAGTCGGGCGATAATCAGCCCCAGCATTTT. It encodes CAISESGDNQPQHF.

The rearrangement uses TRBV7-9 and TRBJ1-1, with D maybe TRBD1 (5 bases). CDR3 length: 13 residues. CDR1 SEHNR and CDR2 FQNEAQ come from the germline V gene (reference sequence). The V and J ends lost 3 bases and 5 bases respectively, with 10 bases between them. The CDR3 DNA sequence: TGTGCCAGCAGCTTCCGCGGGGGGACTGAAGCTTTCTTT. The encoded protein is CASSFRGGTEAFF.